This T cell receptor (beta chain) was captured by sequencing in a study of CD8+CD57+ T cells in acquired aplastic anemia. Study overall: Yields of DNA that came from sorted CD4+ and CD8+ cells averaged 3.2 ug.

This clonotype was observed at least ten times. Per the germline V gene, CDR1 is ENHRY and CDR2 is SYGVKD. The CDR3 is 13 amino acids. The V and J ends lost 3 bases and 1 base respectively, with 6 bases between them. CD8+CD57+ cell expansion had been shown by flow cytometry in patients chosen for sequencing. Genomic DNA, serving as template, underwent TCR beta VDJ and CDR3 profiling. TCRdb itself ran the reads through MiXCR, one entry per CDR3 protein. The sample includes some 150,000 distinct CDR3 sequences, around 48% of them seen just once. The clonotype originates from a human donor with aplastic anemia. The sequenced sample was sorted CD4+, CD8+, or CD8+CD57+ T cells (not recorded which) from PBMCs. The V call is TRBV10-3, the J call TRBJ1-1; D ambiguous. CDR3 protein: CAISDKGNTEAFF. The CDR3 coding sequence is TGTGCCATCAGTGATAAGGGGAACACTGAAGCTTTCTTT.